This T cell receptor beta chain comes out of a study of blood T cell repertoires in COVID-19. As for the study in general: Acute and convalescent COVID-19 specimens originated in the United States, Italy and Spain. From T cells, B-cell-depleted T cells, or PBMCs came the material, which was cDNA or gDNA.

The V and J ends lost 2 bases and 8 bases, in that order; junction bases with no gene match: 11. The CDR3 sequence is 14 residues long. Germline V CDR1 and CDR2: SQVTM, ANQGSEA. In the original workflow: Amplification from reference gene primers served as the basis for estimated nucleated cell counts. Profiling relied on immunoSEQ multiplex PCR, and the TCRdb table lists in-frame clones only, not all of them. V and J calls and clone size are as listed in that table; D and trimming were resolved from the DNA. The data hold 400,000 or so clones, with 89% observed a single time. Seattle enrolled patients during active infection and tracked them longitudinally.

The chain combines TRBV29-1 with TRBJ1-2, with TRBD1 matching over 7 bases. The TCR originated in a woman aged 40-49 years with COVID-19, enrolled during active disease. The sequenced sample was peripheral blood. In DNA form, the CDR3 reads TGCAGCGTTGAACGTACAGGGGCAGCTCGCGGCTACACCTTC. Protein product: CSVERTGAARGYTF.